A selection of T cell receptor beta chains follows, all from one sample in a study of spatial heterogeneity in lung cancer. One entry per CDR3 protein results from TCRdb running MiXCR on the 5' RACE reads. The sample lists approximately 40,000 distinct CDR3 sequences, 7.5% to 8% occurring once. This specimen was PBMCs, taken at surgery. Every receptor here comes from a male donor with early-stage non-small cell lung cancer. Both conserved end residues are part of each CDR3. D genes are given only for firm matches. Only part of the rows carry a size: once, few, many, or a class if the clone is expanded.

>many|.|TRBJ1-4|TRBV18
TGTGCCAGCTCACCATATAATGAAAAACTGTTTTTT
CASSPYNEKLFF
>few|.|TRBJ1-5|TRBV30
TGTGCCTGGAGTGTACGCAGGGGAGGTCAGCCCCAGCATTTT
CAWSVRRGGQPQHF
>.|.|TRBJ1-5|TRBV7-6
TGTGCCAGCAGCCTCGGACAGAACCCCAATCAGCCCCAGCATTTT
CASSLGQNPNQPQHF
>few|TRBD2|TRBJ2-1|TRBV11-3
TGTGCCAGTCCCTTGGGACTAGCGGGAAACGATTCCTACAATGAGCAGTTCTTC
CASPLGLAGNDSYNEQFF
>many|TRBD2|TRBJ2-3|TRBV19
TGTGCCAGTAGTCCGAAGACTAGCGGGAGAAGGGATACGCAGTATTTT
CASSPKTSGRRDTQYF
>.|.|TRBJ2-1|TRBV19
TGTGCCAGTCGAAGCATGAGCTCCTACAATGAGCAGTTCTTC
CASRSMSSYNEQFF
>.|TRBD1|TRBJ2-3|TRBV6-5
TGTGTCAGCAGGCCCGGACAGGGGGGCGCAGATACGCAGTATTTT
CVSRPGQGGADTQYF
>few|.|TRBJ2-5|TRBV7-9
TGTGCCAGCAGCCCCAGCGGCAGGGTAGAGACCCAGTACTTC
CASSPSGRVETQYF
>many|.|TRBJ1-2|TRBV12-3/TRBV12-4
TGTGCCAGCAGTCCGGGACCGAAGTATGGCTACACCTTC
CASSPGPKYGYTF
>.|.|TRBJ1-3|TRBV28
TGTGCCAGCAGGGGGACCGCTCAAGGAAACACCATATATTTT
CASRGTAQGNTIYF
>many|TRBD1|TRBJ1-6|TRBV2
TGTGCCAGCAGGGTGCAGGGGGCAGTGAATTCACCCCTCCACTTT
CASRVQGAVNSPLHF
>many|.|TRBJ1-1|TRBV9
TGTGCCAGCAGCGTAGATGGTACAAGTGAAGCTTTCTTT
CASSVDGTSEAFF
>few|.|TRBJ2-7|TRBV9
TGTGCCAGCAGCGCGACACAGGACCCCACCTACGAGCAGTACTTC
CASSATQDPTYEQYF
>many|TRBD2|TRBJ2-3|TRBV5-1
TGCGCCAGCCGTCCGGGACTAGCGGGACCCACGCAGTATTTT
CASRPGLAGPTQYF
>many|.|TRBJ2-3|TRBV12-3/TRBV12-4
TGTGCCGTTGGATTAGCGGGCACAGATACGCAGTATTTT
CAVGLAGTDTQYF
>few|.|TRBJ1-5|TRBV6-5
TGTGCCAGCGCTCGGGGACACAATAGCAATCAGCCCCAGCATTTT
CASARGHNSNQPQHF
>many|.|TRBJ1-2|TRBV5-1
TGCGCCAGCAGCTTGGCAGGGGACTCTGGCTACACCTTC
CASSLAGDSGYTF
>few|TRBD1|TRBJ1-4|TRBV7-2
TGTGCCAGCAGCCCGGACAGGAGTAATGAAAAACTGTTTTTT
CASSPDRSNEKLFF
>many|.|TRBJ2-7|TRBV5-5
TGTGCCAGCAGCTCCCCTGGGAACGAGCAGTACTTC
CASSSPGNEQYF
>medium-sized|.|TRBJ1-1|TRBV20-1
TGCAGTGCGGAGGTGAACACCAAAGCTTTCTTT
CSAEVNTKAFF
>many|.|TRBJ2-2|TRBV3-1
TGTGCCAGCAGCCGAGCTTTTTCAGCCACCGGGGAGCTGTTTTTT
CASSRAFSATGELFF
>many|.|TRBJ2-1|TRBV29-1
TGCAGCGTTGGCGGCCATCAAACGGTCTCCTACAATGAGCAGTTCTTC
CSVGGHQTVSYNEQFF
>few|.|TRBJ2-5|TRBV30
TGTGCCTGGAGACGACAGGTCCCAGAGACCCAGTACTTC
CAWRRQVPETQYF
>many|TRBD1|TRBJ1-5|TRBV2
TGTGCCAGCAGTGTGTTGGGACAGGGCGGGCAGCCCCAGCATTTT
CASSVLGQGGQPQHF
>.|.|TRBJ1-1|TRBV27
TGTGCCAGCAGTGGGAGAGCCGGGTACGGTGAAGCTTTCTTT
CASSGRAGYGEAFF
>few|.|TRBJ2-2|TRBV7-9
TGTGCCAGCAGCCACCGGACGGGGACCGGGGAGCTGTTTTTT
CASSHRTGTGELFF
>few|.|TRBJ2-1|TRBV5-1
TGCGCCAGCAGGATAGCGGAAAGCTCCTACAATGAGCAGTTCTTC
CASRIAESSYNEQFF
>.|.|TRBJ1-2|TRBV5-1
TGCGCCAGCGGATCCGATTACGAAGGCTACACCTTC
CASGSDYEGYTF
>.|TRBD2|TRBJ2-1|TRBV7-2
TGTGCCAGCAGCTTGGGACTAGCGGGAGATAGGGATGAGCAGTTCTTC
CASSLGLAGDRDEQFF
>many|.|TRBJ2-2|TRBV6-6
TGTGCCAGCAGTGGACGGACACACACCGGGGAGCTGTTTTTT
CASSGRTHTGELFF
>many|.|TRBJ1-1|TRBV24-1
TGTGCCACCAGTGATTCGCGCCGCGGGATGAACACTGAAGCTTTCTTT
CATSDSRRGMNTEAFF
>many|.|TRBJ2-7|TRBV12-3/TRBV12-4
TGTGCCAGCAGTTTTCGCGCAGGGCGAGGGATCGAGCAGTACTTC
CASSFRAGRGIEQYF
>.|.|TRBJ1-2|TRBV5-6
TGTGCCAGCAGCTTGGCAGGGTCCCTCCACTATGGCTACACCTTC
CASSLAGSLHYGYTF
>few|.|TRBJ2-5|TRBV7-3
TGTGTCAGCAGCTTAAACCACCAAGAGACCCAGTACTTC
CVSSLNHQETQYF
>.|.|TRBJ1-6|TRBV25-1
TGTGCCAGCGGTACAGGTGTCTATAATTCACCCCTCCACTTT
CASGTGVYNSPLHF
>.|.|TRBJ1-4|TRBV12-3/TRBV12-4
TGTGCCAGCAGCCAAGGGTACGCAACTAATGAAAAACTGTTTTTT
CASSQGYATNEKLFF
>.|.|TRBJ2-7|TRBV7-2
TGTGCCAGCAGCTTAATTCAAACCCCCGAGCAGTACTTC
CASSLIQTPEQYF
>few|.|TRBJ1-5|TRBV7-8
TGTGCCAGCAGCTTAGAGCGGACGGTTAGCAATCAGCCCCAGCATTTT
CASSLERTVSNQPQHF
>many|TRBD2|TRBJ2-1|TRBV29-1
TGCAGCGTCGTCACCGTCGTTGGGACTAGCGGAGGGAGCTCCTACAATGAGCAGTTCTTC
CSVVTVVGTSGGSSYNEQFF
>many|TRBD2|TRBJ2-1|TRBV20-1
TGCAGTGCTAATCAAGTAGCGGGGGGCTTTTACAATGAGCAGTTCTTC
CSANQVAGGFYNEQFF
>many|TRBD1|TRBJ1-1|TRBV12-3/TRBV12-4
TGTGCCAGCAGTTCGACAGGGGGTTGCACTGAAGCTTTCTTT
CASSSTGGCTEAFF
>few|TRBD1|TRBJ1-6|TRBV30
TGTGCCTGGAGGGGACAGAGCTCCTATAATTCACCCCTCCACTTT
CAWRGQSSYNSPLHF
>few|.|TRBJ2-1|TRBV7-2
TGTGCCAGCAGCCCAGGGGCCAATGAGCAGTTCTTC
CASSPGANEQFF
>many|.|TRBJ2-1|TRBV3-1
TGTGCCAGCAGCCAAGTAGGGTTGATGATGAATGAGCAGTTCTTC
CASSQVGLMMNEQFF
>.|.|TRBJ2-3|TRBV7-3
TGTGCCAGCAGCCAAATGGACGGGAGCACAGATACGCAGTATTTT
CASSQMDGSTDTQYF
>many|TRBD1|TRBJ2-7|TRBV6-5
TGTGCCAGCACCCCACGACAGGGCCGGGAGCAGTACTTC
CASTPRQGREQYF
>many|.|TRBJ1-1|TRBV21-1
TGTGCCAGCAGCAAGCGGGGGGACCGAACTGAAGCTTTCTTT
CASSKRGDRTEAFF
>many|TRBD1|TRBJ1-2|TRBV5-1
TGCGCCAGCAGCCCCCACAGGGGGCATACCTATGGCTACACCTTC
CASSPHRGHTYGYTF
>many|.|TRBJ1-4|TRBV7-9
TGTGCCAGCAGGGGGGCCCAAGGGCATGAAAAACTGTTTTTT
CASRGAQGHEKLFF
>.|.|TRBJ1-6|TRBV19
TGTGCCAGTAGTAGCGGGACCCCGACCGGAAGATCACCCCTCCACTTT
CASSSGTPTGRSPLHF